This is a list of T cell receptor beta chains from one sample in a study of early stage breast cancer tumors. Sequencing was performed with immunoSEQ multiplex PCR; in TCRdb, only in-frame clones are kept and a portion is missing. The sample has tens of thousands of clones; 70% to 75% are singletons. Sample: breast tumor tissue. The receptors stem from a person aged 25 to 39 with breast cancer. The CDR3 runs from the conserved cysteine through the conserved F or W. A D gene is named only where the DNA matches it firmly. Where a row states a size, it is once, few, many or the class of an expanded clone; other rows omit it.

D: NA; V: TRBV4-1; J: TRBJ1-1; size: NA; DNA: TGCGCCAGCAGCCAAGGTTCCGATACTGGGACTGAAGCTTTCTTT; CDR3: CASSQGSDTGTEAFF
D: NA; V: TRBV7-7; J: TRBJ2-3; size: once; DNA: TGTGCTATCAAGCGGAGTGGCACAGATACGCAGTATTTT; CDR3: CAIKRSGTDTQYF
D: TRBD1; V: TRBV18; J: TRBJ2-3; size: NA; DNA: TGTGCCAGCTCACCTACCAACCCAGGACAGGGGAGCTCGGCAGATACGCAGTATTTT; CDR3: CASSPTNPGQGSSADTQYF
D: NA; V: TRBV4-1; J: TRBJ2-3; size: NA; DNA: TGCGCCAGCAGCTTCTCCGGGGCCCGCACAGATACGCAGTATTTT; CDR3: CASSFSGARTDTQYF
D: NA; V: TRBV2; J: TRBJ2-5; size: NA; DNA: TGTGCCAGCAGTGGGGGTTTGGGACGGGGTGAGACCCAGTACTTC; CDR3: CASSGGLGRGETQYF
D: TRBD2; V: TRBV30; J: TRBJ2-7; size: NA; DNA: TGTGCCTGGGGGCGGGCTAGCGGGATCTACGAGCAGTACTTC; CDR3: CAWGRASGIYEQYF
D: TRBD2; V: TRBV29-1; J: TRBJ2-3; size: once; DNA: TGCAGCGCAACTAGCGGCCAAAGCACAGATACGCAGTATTTT; CDR3: CSATSGQSTDTQYF
D: NA; V: TRBV7-2; J: TRBJ1-2; size: once; DNA: TGTGCCAGCAGCTTAAGCCCACGGAGGAAAAACTATGGCTACACCTTC; CDR3: CASSLSPRRKNYGYTF
D: NA; V: TRBV13; J: TRBJ2-1; size: NA; DNA: TGTGCCAGCAGCTCCGTCCCGGAGGGAGAGCAGTTCTTC; CDR3: CASSSVPEGEQFF
D: NA; V: TRBV7-8; J: TRBJ2-4; size: NA; DNA: TGTGCCAGCAGCTTAGGGCAGGGCCAGGGGAACATTCAGTACTTC; CDR3: CASSLGQGQGNIQYF
D: NA; V: TRBV7-6; J: TRBJ1-5; size: NA; DNA: TGTGCCAGCAGCTTCGACAGTTATCAGCCCCAGCATTTT; CDR3: CASSFDSYQPQHF
D: NA; V: TRBV7-9; J: TRBJ2-1; size: NA; DNA: TGTGCCAGCAGCTTAGCCGCGGAAACCTACAATGAGCAGTTCTTC; CDR3: CASSLAAETYNEQFF
D: NA; V: TRBV29-1; J: TRBJ2-2; size: NA; DNA: TGCAGCGTTGTCGCAGAGCGCAGCAACACCGGGGAGCTGTTTTTT; CDR3: CSVVAERSNTGELFF
D: NA; V: TRBV25-1; J: TRBJ2-3; size: NA; DNA: TGTGCCAGCATAAGAACTAGCACAGATACGCAGTATTTT; CDR3: CASIRTSTDTQYF
D: NA; V: TRBV5-8; J: TRBJ2-3; size: NA; DNA: TGTGCCAGCAGATCTGGGGGTGGCACAGATACGCAGTATTTT; CDR3: CASRSGGGTDTQYF
D: TRBD2; V: TRBV11-3; J: TRBJ2-1; size: NA; DNA: TGTGCCAGCAGCGTCCGCGGGGCTAGCGGGTATGAGCAGTTCTTC; CDR3: CASSVRGASGYEQFF
D: NA; V: TRBV7-2; J: TRBJ1-2; size: NA; DNA: TGTGCCAGCAGCAAAGATACCGGGACATATAACTATGGCTACACCTTC; CDR3: CASSKDTGTYNYGYTF
D: NA; V: TRBV7-2; J: TRBJ1-2; size: NA; DNA: TGTGCCAGCAGCTCGACGGGCTTCAGGGAAGGACCCTATGGCTACACCTTC; CDR3: CASSSTGFREGPYGYTF